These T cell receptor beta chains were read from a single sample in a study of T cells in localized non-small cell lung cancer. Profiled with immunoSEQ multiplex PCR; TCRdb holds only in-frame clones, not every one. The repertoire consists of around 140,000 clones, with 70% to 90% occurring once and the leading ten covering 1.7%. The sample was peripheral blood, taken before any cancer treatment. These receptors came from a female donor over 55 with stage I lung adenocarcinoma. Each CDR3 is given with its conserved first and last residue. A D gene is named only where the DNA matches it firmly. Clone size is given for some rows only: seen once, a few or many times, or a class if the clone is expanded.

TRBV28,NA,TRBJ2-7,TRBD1,CASSESRGRYEQYF,TGTGCCAGCAGCGAGTCCAGGGGGCGCTACGAGCAGTACTTC
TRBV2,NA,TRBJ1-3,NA,CASSEDSGNTIYF,TGTGCCAGCAGTGAGGATTCTGGAAACACCATATATTTT
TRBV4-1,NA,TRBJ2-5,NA,CASSRVLGGTQYF,TGCGCCAGCAGCCGAGTTTTGGGGGGAACCCAGTACTTC
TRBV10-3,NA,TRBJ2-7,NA,CAISESGTRVGLEQYF,TGTGCCATCAGTGAGTCAGGGACGAGGGTCGGGCTGGAGCAGTACTTC
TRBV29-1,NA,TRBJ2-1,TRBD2,CSVEGQGFRTSGRTYNEQFF,TGCAGCGTTGAAGGACAGGGTTTCAGGACTAGCGGGCGCACCTACAATGAGCAGTTCTTC
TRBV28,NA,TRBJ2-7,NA,CASSSSDEQYF,TGTGCCAGCAGTTCCTCGGACGAGCAGTACTTC
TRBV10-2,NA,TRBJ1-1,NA,CASSFQDTNTEAFF,TGCGCCAGCAGTTTCCAGGACACAAACACTGAAGCTTTCTTT
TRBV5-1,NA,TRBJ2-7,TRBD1,CASSSGTGGEQYF,TGCGCCAGCAGCTCCGGGACAGGGGGAGAGCAGTACTTC
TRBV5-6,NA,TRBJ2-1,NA,CASSLIPNREEKEYNEQFF,TGTGCCAGCAGCCTCATCCCGAACAGGGAGGAGAAAGAATACAATGAGCAGTTCTTC
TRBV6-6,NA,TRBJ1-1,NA,CASRPDSREAFF,TGTGCCAGCAGACCCGACAGTCGGGAAGCTTTCTTT
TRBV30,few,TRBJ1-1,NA,CAWTPRTEAFF,TGTGCCTGGACCCCCCGAACTGAAGCTTTCTTT
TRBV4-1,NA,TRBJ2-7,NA,CASSPPPGVGASYEQYF,TGCGCCAGCAGCCCTCCCCCGGGCGTCGGGGCGTCCTACGAGCAGTACTTC
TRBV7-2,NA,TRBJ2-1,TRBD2,CASSSGLAGLNEQFF,TGTGCCAGCAGCTCGGGACTAGCGGGACTCAATGAGCAGTTCTTC
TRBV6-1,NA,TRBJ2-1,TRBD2,CASSEERGLAYNEQFF,TGTGCCAGCAGTGAAGAGAGGGGACTAGCCTACAATGAGCAGTTCTTC
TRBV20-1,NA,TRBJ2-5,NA,CKGGKETQYF,TGCAAGGGTGGGAAAGAGACCCAGTACTTC
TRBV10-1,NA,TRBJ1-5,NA,CASSDTLQPQHF,TGCGCCAGCAGTGATACATTGCAGCCCCAGCATTTT
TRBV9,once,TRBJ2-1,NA,CASAEVASSYNEQFF,TGTGCCAGCGCGGAAGTGGCGAGCTCCTACAATGAGCAGTTCTTC
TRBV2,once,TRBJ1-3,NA,CASSLAGLSGNTIYF,TGTGCCAGCAGTCTCGCCGGTCTCTCTGGAAACACCATATATTTT
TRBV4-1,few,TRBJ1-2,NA,CASSQDRGGGYTF,TGCGCCAGCAGCCAAGATCGGGGCGGCGGCTACACCTTC
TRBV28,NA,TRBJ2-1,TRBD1,CASRPPGTGSYNEQFF,TGTGCCAGCAGGCCTCCCGGGACAGGGTCCTACAATGAGCAGTTCTTC
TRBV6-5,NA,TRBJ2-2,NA,CASSSLNTGELFF,TGTGCCAGCAGTTCCCTGAACACCGGGGAGCTGTTTTTT
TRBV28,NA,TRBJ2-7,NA,CASSLVQGAYEQYF,TGTGCCAGCAGTTTAGTACAGGGCGCCTACGAGCAGTACTTC
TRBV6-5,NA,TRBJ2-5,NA,CASSETRGETQYF,TGTGCCAGCAGTGAGACCCGGGGAGAGACCCAGTACTTC
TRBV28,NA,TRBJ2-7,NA,CASSLLVDEQYF,TGTGCCAGCAGTCTCCTGGTCGACGAGCAGTACTTC
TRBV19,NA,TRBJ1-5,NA,CASRTTGRSNQPQHF,TGTGCCAGTAGGACCACCGGGCGTAGCAATCAGCCCCAGCATTTT
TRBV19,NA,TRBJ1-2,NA,CASTSRGGNGYTF,TGTGCCAGTACCTCAAGGGGTGGAAATGGCTACACCTTC
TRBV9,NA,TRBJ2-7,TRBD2,CASSVGEGEQYF,TGTGCCAGCAGCGTAGGGGAGGGCGAGCAGTACTTC
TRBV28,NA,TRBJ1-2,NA,CASSLAQVFNGYTF,TGTGCCAGCAGCCTAGCTCAGGTATTCAATGGCTACACCTTC
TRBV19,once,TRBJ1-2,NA,CASSTRQEVYGYTF,TGTGCCAGTAGTACCAGACAGGAGGTCTATGGCTACACCTTC
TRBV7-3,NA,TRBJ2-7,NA,CASSLIQASEQYF,TGTGCCAGCAGCTTAATCCAAGCCTCCGAGCAGTACTTC
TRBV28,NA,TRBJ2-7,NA,CASSLPGSIYEQYF,TGTGCCAGCAGTTTACCGGGCTCAATCTACGAGCAGTACTTC
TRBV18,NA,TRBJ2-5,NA,CASSPAQETQYF,TGTGCCAGCTCGCCCGCACAAGAGACCCAGTACTTC
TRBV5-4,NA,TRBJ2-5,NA,CASSSPGTWEETQYF,TGTGCCAGCAGCTCCCCGGGAACGTGGGAGGAGACCCAGTACTTC
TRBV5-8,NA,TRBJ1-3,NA,CASSFGGVTIYF,TGTGCCAGCAGCTTCGGGGGAGTCACCATATATTTT
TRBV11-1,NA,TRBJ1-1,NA,CASSPGQGMNTEAFF,TGTGCCAGCAGCCCGGGGCAGGGGATGAACACTGAAGCTTTCTTT
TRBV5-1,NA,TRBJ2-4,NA,CASSLPTAKNIQYF,TGCGCCAGCAGCTTGCCTACAGCCAAAAACATTCAGTACTTC
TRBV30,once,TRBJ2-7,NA,CAWSTDSLGSYEQYF,TGTGCCTGGAGCACGGACAGTTTGGGGTCCTACGAGCAGTACTTC
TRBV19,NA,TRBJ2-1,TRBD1,CASSRDSSYNEQFF,TGTGCCAGTAGTCGGGACAGCTCCTACAATGAGCAGTTCTTC
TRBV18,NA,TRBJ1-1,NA,CASSLQGRDTEAFF,TGTGCCAGCTCACTTCAGGGTCGTGACACTGAAGCTTTCTTT
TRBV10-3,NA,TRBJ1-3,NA,CAISDGSGNTIYF,TGTGCCATCAGTGACGGTAGTGGAAACACCATATATTTT
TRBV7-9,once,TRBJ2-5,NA,CASSLMAGLQETQYF,TGTGCCAGCAGCTTAATGGCAGGCCTGCAAGAGACCCAGTACTTC
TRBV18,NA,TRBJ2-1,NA,CASSPGLKGSDEQFF,TGTGCCAGCTCACCGGGACTCAAGGGGTCGGATGAGCAGTTCTTC
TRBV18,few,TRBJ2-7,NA,CASSPLGQGTSEQYF,TGTGCCAGCTCACCACTAGGGCAGGGGACGTCCGAGCAGTACTTC
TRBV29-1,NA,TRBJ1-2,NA,CSVEDLKDGYTF,TGCAGCGTTGAAGATCTTAAGGATGGCTACACCTTC
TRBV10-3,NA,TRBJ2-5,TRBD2,CAISESDSGRIQYF,TGTGCCATCAGTGAGTCCGATAGCGGGAGAATCCAGTACTTC
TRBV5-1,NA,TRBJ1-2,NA,CASSLVVGRGPEANYGYTF,TGCGCCAGCAGCTTGGTGGTGGGTAGGGGACCCGAAGCTAACTATGGCTACACCTTC
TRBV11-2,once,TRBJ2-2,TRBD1,CASSTRDRGRGTGELFF,TGTGCCAGCAGCACCCGGGACAGGGGGCGGGGCACCGGGGAGCTGTTTTTT
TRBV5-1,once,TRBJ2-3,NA,CASSRPSAADTQYF,TGCGCCAGCAGCCGCCCAAGCGCCGCAGATACGCAGTATTTT
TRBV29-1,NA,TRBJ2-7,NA,CSVEVGAYEQYF,TGCAGCGTTGAGGTGGGGGCCTACGAGCAGTACTTC
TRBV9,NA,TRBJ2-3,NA,CASSVGGLITDTQYF,TGTGCCAGCAGCGTAGGAGGACTTATCACAGATACGCAGTATTTT
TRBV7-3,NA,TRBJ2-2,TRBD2,CASSPTIGRKAGELFF,TGTGCCAGCAGCCCTACTATCGGGAGGAAAGCCGGGGAGCTGTTTTTT
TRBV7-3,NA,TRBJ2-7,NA,CASSPTPSSYEQYF,TGTGCCAGCAGCCCCACCCCCAGCTCCTACGAGCAGTACTTC
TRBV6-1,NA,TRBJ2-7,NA,CASSVAGAYEQYF,TGTGCCAGCAGTGTTGCAGGGGCATACGAGCAGTACTTC
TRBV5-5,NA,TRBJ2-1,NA,CASSLTWTENNEQFF,TGTGCCAGCAGCTTGACCTGGACAGAAAACAATGAGCAGTTCTTC
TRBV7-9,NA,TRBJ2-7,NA,CASSTGGGRAEYEQYF,TGTGCCAGCAGTACAGGGGGCGGGAGGGCCGAGTACGAGCAGTACTTC